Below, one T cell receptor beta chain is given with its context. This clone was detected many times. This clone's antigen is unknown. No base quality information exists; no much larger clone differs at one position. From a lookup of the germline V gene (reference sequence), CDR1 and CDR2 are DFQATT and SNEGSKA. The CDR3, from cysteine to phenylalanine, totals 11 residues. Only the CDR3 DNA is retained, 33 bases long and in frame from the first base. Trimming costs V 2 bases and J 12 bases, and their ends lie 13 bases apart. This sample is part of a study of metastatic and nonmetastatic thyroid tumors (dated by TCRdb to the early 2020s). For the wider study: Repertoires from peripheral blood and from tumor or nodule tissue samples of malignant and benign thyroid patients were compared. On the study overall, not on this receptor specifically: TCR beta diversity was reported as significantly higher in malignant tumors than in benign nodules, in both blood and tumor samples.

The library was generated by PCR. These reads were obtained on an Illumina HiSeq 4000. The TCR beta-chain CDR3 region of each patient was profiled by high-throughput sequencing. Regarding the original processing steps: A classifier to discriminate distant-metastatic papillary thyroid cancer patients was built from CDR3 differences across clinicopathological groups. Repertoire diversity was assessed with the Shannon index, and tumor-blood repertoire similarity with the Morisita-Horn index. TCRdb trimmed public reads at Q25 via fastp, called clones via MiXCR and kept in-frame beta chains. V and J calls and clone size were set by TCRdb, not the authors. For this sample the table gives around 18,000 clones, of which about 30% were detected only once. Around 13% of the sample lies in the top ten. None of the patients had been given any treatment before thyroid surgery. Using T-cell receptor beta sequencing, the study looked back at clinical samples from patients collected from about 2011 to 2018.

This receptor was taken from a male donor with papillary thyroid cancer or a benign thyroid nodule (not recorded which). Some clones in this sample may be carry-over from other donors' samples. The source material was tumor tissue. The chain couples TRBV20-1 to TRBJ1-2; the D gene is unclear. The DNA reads TGCAGTGCTAGAACTGTAGGCGGCAACACCTTC. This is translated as CSARTVGGNTF.